These T cell receptor beta chains were read from a single sample in a study of blood T cell repertoires in COVID-19. Assay: immunoSEQ multiplex PCR; the TCRdb copy retains only in-frame clones and omits some. The sample contains a few hundred thousand clones, about 89% of which appear only once. Specimen: peripheral blood. The receptors were gathered from a woman aged 45-65 years with acute or convalescent COVID-19. The CDR3 runs from the conserved cysteine through the conserved F or W. The order of the fields is D gene, J gene, clone size, V gene, CDR3 DNA, CDR3 protein. D genes are given only for firm matches. For some rows the clone size is stated as once, few or many, or as a class when expanded; others skip it.

>.|TRBJ1-2|few|TRBV4-2
TGTGCCAGCAGCCAAGAGTCCGCAGCTAACTATGGCTACACCTTC
CASSQESAANYGYTF
>.|TRBJ1-1|.|TRBV5-4
TGTGCCAGCAGCTTGGAGGTTGGGCGGAACACTGAAGCTTTCTTT
CASSLEVGRNTEAFF
>.|TRBJ1-1|.|TRBV6-6
TGTGCCAGCAGTACCAACAGCGGTGGGATCTTCTTT
CASSTNSGGIFF
>TRBD1|TRBJ1-2|.|TRBV6-6
TGTGCCAGCAGTTACCAAGACAGGGCCTATGGCTACACCTTC
CASSYQDRAYGYTF
>TRBD2|TRBJ2-3|.|TRBV10-3
TGTGCCATCAGTGAGTCGGGGACTAGCGGGGTTAGCACAGATACGCAGTATTTT
CAISESGTSGVSTDTQYF
>.|TRBJ1-4|.|TRBV28
TGTGCCAGCAGCCCCCAAACTAATGAAAAACTGTTTTTT
CASSPQTNEKLFF
>.|TRBJ2-7|.|TRBV5-4
TGTGCCAGCAGCTCTCAGGAACCTAGGGGCGAGCAGTACTTC
CASSSQEPRGEQYF
>.|TRBJ1-1|few|TRBV7-8
TGTGCCAGCAGCGACAGGTGGTGGGGTGGTACTGAAGCTTTCTTT
CASSDRWWGGTEAFF
>.|TRBJ1-2|.|TRBV18
TGTGCCAGCTCACGAGACACAGGATCCTATGGCTACACCTTC
CASSRDTGSYGYTF
>TRBD1|TRBJ2-6|.|TRBV2
TGTGCCAGCAGTCCGGGACAGGGGAACTCTGGGGCCAACGTCCTGACTTTC
CASSPGQGNSGANVLTF
>.|TRBJ2-7|.|TRBV10-2
TGCGCCAGCAGTGATAACTACGAGCAGTACTTC
CASSDNYEQYF
>.|TRBJ1-1|.|TRBV5-1
TGCGCCAGCAGGGTGAGGGCCGGGTCTGGTGAAGCTTTCTTT
CASRVRAGSGEAFF
>.|TRBJ1-1|.|TRBV11-3
TGTGCCAGCAGCCCCTTCTCGTACACTGAAGCTTTCTTT
CASSPFSYTEAFF
>.|TRBJ2-7|.|TRBV5-6
TGTGCCAGCAGCTCTACCCTTCGGTACGAGCAGTACTTC
CASSSTLRYEQYF
>.|TRBJ1-4|.|TRBV28
TGTGCCAGCAGTTTGGGCACAGGGCCTAATGAAAAACTGTTTTTT
CASSLGTGPNEKLFF
>.|TRBJ1-1|.|TRBV28
TGTGCCAGCAGGCCAGGGGATCTCATGAACACTGAAGCTTTCTTT
CASRPGDLMNTEAFF
>TRBD2|TRBJ2-1|.|TRBV6-5
TGTGCCAGCAGTTACGGGGCTAGCGGTAACAATGAGCAGTTCTTC
CASSYGASGNNEQFF
>TRBD1|TRBJ2-7|.|TRBV6-6
TGTGCCAGCAGTTCCTCCGGGACAGGATCAGCGCAGTACTTC
CASSSSGTGSAQYF
>TRBD1|TRBJ2-7|.|TRBV9
TGTGCCAGCAACCCTTCCGGGACAGAGAACTACGAGCAGTACTTC
CASNPSGTENYEQYF
>.|TRBJ2-7|.|TRBV5-6
TGTGCCAGCAGCTCACCCAATTGGGGGGGGCTAGGATCCTACGAGCAGTACTTC
CASSSPNWGGLGSYEQYF
>.|TRBJ1-1|.|TRBV29-1
TGCAGCGTCGCCCCCGGGACATCGAACACTGAAGCTTTCTTT
CSVAPGTSNTEAFF
>.|TRBJ1-2|.|TRBV14
TGTGCCAGCAGCCAAGACAGGGGTGCCAACTATGGCTACACCTTC
CASSQDRGANYGYTF
>.|TRBJ2-7|once|TRBV5-5
TGTGCCAGCAGCCAATTAGGGGGTGCAAGCTCCTACGAGCAGTACTTC
CASSQLGGASSYEQYF
>.|TRBJ2-7|.|TRBV11-2
TGTGCCAGCAGCCCTTCCTTAACAGGGGGGGTAGCCTACGAGCAGTACTTC
CASSPSLTGGVAYEQYF
>TRBD1|TRBJ2-2|few|TRBV5-1
TGCGCCAGCAGCTTAATACAGGGGAGTCAGAACACCGGGGAGCTGTTTTTT
CASSLIQGSQNTGELFF
>.|TRBJ2-1|.|TRBV30
TGTGCCTGGACCACTAGGTTAGAGCAGTTCTTC
CAWTTRLEQFF
>.|TRBJ1-1|.|TRBV7-3
TGTGCCAGCAGCTTACAGGGGAACACTGAAGCTTTCTTT
CASSLQGNTEAFF
>TRBD1|TRBJ1-1|.|TRBV4-2
TGTGCCAGCAGCCAAGATAACAGGGGGAACACTGAAGCTTTCTTT
CASSQDNRGNTEAFF
>.|TRBJ2-5|.|TRBV15
TGTGCCACCAGCAGAGATTGGGGGAGGCCAGGGGGAGAGACCCAGTACTTC
CATSRDWGRPGGETQYF
>.|TRBJ1-2|.|TRBV18
TGTGCCAGCTCACCACCAGGTCCAGGCAACTATGGCTACACCTTC
CASSPPGPGNYGYTF
>.|TRBJ2-1|.|TRBV7-3
TGTGCCAGCAGCTCGCCCTCAGGGTATAGCTCCTACAATGAGCAGTTCTTC
CASSSPSGYSSYNEQFF
>TRBD2|TRBJ2-6|.|TRBV4-3
TGCGCCAGCAGCCAGGCTAAGACTAGCGGGAGTTTTGGGGCCAACGTCCTGACTTTC
CASSQAKTSGSFGANVLTF
>.|TRBJ1-3|.|TRBV4-1
TGCGCCAGCAGCCAAGATATCGCGGGAAACACCATATATTTT
CASSQDIAGNTIYF
>.|TRBJ1-5|.|TRBV19
TGTGCCAGTAGTATGGTGGGCAGACACGCTAACGCCAATCAGCCCCAGCATTTT
CASSMVGRHANANQPQHF
>TRBD1|TRBJ1-5|few|TRBV7-8
TGTGCCAGCAGCTTAGCGACAGGGGAACAGCCCCAGCATTTT
CASSLATGEQPQHF
>.|TRBJ1-4|.|TRBV19
TGTGCCACTGGAGACAGCGCAAATGAAAAACTGTTTTTT
CATGDSANEKLFF
>.|TRBJ2-1|once|TRBV7-9
TGTGCCAGCAGTTTAAACACAGGTATCACCTACAATGAGCAGTTCTTC
CASSLNTGITYNEQFF
>.|TRBJ2-5|.|TRBV7-2
TGTGCCAGCAGCTTAAGCCCCGGGCGGGCGGAGACCCAGTACTTC
CASSLSPGRAETQYF
>TRBD2|TRBJ2-7|.|TRBV7-9
TGTGCCAGCAGCGCAAGACTAGCGGATTCCTACGAGCAGTACTTC
CASSARLADSYEQYF
>TRBD1|TRBJ1-2|few|TRBV12-5
TGTGCTAGTGGTTTGGTAATCTCGCGGACAGGGCTCTATGGCTACACCTTC
CASGLVISRTGLYGYTF
>TRBD2|TRBJ2-3|once|TRBV9
TGTGCCAGCAGCGTCCGCGGGAGCTCAGATACGCAGTATTTT
CASSVRGSSDTQYF
>.|TRBJ2-3|.|TRBV30
TGTGCCTGGAGTGTAGCGGGCAGGGGGTCAGATACGCAGTATTTT
CAWSVAGRGSDTQYF
>.|TRBJ2-1|.|TRBV18
TGTGCCAGCTCAGGGGACTTACCCTACAATGAGCAGTTCTTC
CASSGDLPYNEQFF
>TRBD1|TRBJ1-2|.|TRBV6-5
TGTGCCAGCAGTTACCCCGCAGGGGGCGGGTATGGCTACACCTTC
CASSYPAGGGYGYTF
>.|TRBJ1-6|.|TRBV15
TGTGCCACCAGCAGAGGGGAACAGGGTACTTCACCCCTCCACTTT
CATSRGEQGTSPLHF
>.|TRBJ1-6|.|TRBV7-3
TGTGCCAGCAGCTTGCAGTTTAATTCACCCCTCCACTTT
CASSLQFNSPLHF
>TRBD1|TRBJ1-5|.|TRBV6-5
TGTGCCAGCAGTTCAGGGACAGCTTCCAGAGATCAGCCCCAGCATTTT
CASSSGTASRDQPQHF
>TRBD2|TRBJ2-5|few|TRBV2
TGTGCCAGCAAAGAGCGGGAGAGGGAGACCCAGTACTTC
CASKERERETQYF
>TRBD2|TRBJ2-3|.|TRBV7-2
TGTGCCAGCAGCCTGGGGGTAGCGGGAGGTCCTAACACAGATACGCAGTATTTT
CASSLGVAGGPNTDTQYF
>.|TRBJ2-7|.|TRBV6-5
TGTGCCAGCAGTTACTCGATGGTGGGAGGCTACGAGCAGTACTTC
CASSYSMVGGYEQYF
>TRBD2|TRBJ2-1|.|TRBV14
TGTGCCAGCAGCCAAGCTCTCGGGGGGACTAGCGGTTGGGGCGATGAGCAGTTCTTC
CASSQALGGTSGWGDEQFF
>TRBD2|TRBJ2-1|.|TRBV5-1
TGCGCCAGCAGCTCCGGGACTAGCCCGTCCCTAATCTTC
CASSSGTSPSLIF
>TRBD1|TRBJ2-7|.|TRBV7-2
TGTGCCAGCAGTCAAACAGGGGGGACCTACGAGCAGTACTTC
CASSQTGGTYEQYF
>.|TRBJ1-3|once|TRBV9
TGTGCCAGCAGTAACAGTCCCGGCTCTGGAAACACCATATATTTT
CASSNSPGSGNTIYF
>TRBD1|TRBJ1-4|.|TRBV9
TGTGCCAGCAGCGAACACAGGGGTGGCAATGAAAAACTGTTTTTT
CASSEHRGGNEKLFF
>.|TRBJ1-4|once|TRBV24-1
TGTGCCACCAGTGATGCAGGGGTCAAGAATGAAAAACTGTTTTTT
CATSDAGVKNEKLFF
>.|TRBJ1-2|few|TRBV28
TGTGCCAGCAGGGCGGGGCAAGGGGCGCGCAATGGCTACACCTTC
CASRAGQGARNGYTF
>TRBD1|TRBJ1-2|.|TRBV11-2
TGTGCCAGCAGCTTAGATCAGGGGGGATACTATGGCTACACCTTC
CASSLDQGGYYGYTF
>TRBD2|TRBJ2-1|.|TRBV19
TGTGCCAGTAGTGTCGTCGGACTAGCGGGGAACAATGAGCAGTTCTTC
CASSVVGLAGNNEQFF